Sequencing of this T cell receptor beta chain was carried out in a study of identical twins. Broader study findings: Abundant cord blood beta clonotypes carried fewer insertions; memory repertoires showed none.

Unique molecular identifiers were present on the cDNA, which also gained a universal primer site by template switching. TCRdb reprocessed the 5' RACE reads with MiXCR, giving one entry per CDR3 protein. The repertoire holds fewer than 800,000 distinct CDR3 sequences, with under 8.5% as singletons. The CDR3 is 17 residues long. Germline CDR1 is SGHNT and CDR2 is YENEEA. V shed 0 bases, J shed 10 bases, and the junction held 11 bases outside the gene matches. Healthy Caucasians alone served as donors. On this clonotype: Its specificity is not known.

The same data also went into a second study, on yellow fever vaccine responses in identical twins. That publication notes: Vaccine T cell responses of twins reportedly seemed partly convergent and partly personalized.

The receptor's source is a woman aged 18-30 years in good health. The sequenced sample consisted of PBMCs. The chain has TRBV11-3 and TRBJ2-1; 11 positions agree with TRBD2. The CDR3 here is CASSLDLGTSGYLEQFF. For the CDR3, the DNA is TGTGCCAGCAGCTTAGATCTTGGGACTAGCGGATATCTAGAGCAGTTCTTC. The full variable domain, rest sourced from reference TRBV11-3 and TRBJ2-1, is EAGVVQSPRYKIIEKKQPVAFWCNPISGHNTLYWYLQNLGQGPELLIRYENEEAVDDSQLPKDRFSAERLKGVDSTLKIQPAELGDSAVYLCASSLDLGTSGYLEQFFGPGTRLTVL.